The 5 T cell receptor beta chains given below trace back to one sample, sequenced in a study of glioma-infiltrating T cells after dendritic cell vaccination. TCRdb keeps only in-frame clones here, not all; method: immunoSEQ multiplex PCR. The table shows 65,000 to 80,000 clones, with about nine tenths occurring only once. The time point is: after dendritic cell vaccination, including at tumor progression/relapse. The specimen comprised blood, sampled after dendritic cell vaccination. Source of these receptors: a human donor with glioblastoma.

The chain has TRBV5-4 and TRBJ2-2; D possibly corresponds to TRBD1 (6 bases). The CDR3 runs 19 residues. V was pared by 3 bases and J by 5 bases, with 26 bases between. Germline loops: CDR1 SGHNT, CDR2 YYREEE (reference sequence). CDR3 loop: CASSSLGRGPGERTGELFF. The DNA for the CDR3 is TGTGCCAGCAGCTCGCTAGGCCGGGGCCCAGGGGAGCGGACCGGGGAGCTGTTTTTT.

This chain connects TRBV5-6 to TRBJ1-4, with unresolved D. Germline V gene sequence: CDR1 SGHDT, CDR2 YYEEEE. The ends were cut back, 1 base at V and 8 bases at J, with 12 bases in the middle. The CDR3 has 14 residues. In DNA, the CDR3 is TGTGCCAGCAGCTTGAAAACAGCAAACGAAAAACTGTTTTTT. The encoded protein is CASSLKTANEKLFF.

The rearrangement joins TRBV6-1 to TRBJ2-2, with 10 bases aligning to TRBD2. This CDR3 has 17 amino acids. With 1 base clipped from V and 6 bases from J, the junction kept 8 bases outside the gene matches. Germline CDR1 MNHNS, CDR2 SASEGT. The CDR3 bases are TGTGCCAGCAGTGAAGGAGCGGGAGGGCGCCGATCCGGGGAGCTGTTTTTT. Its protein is CASSEGAGGRRSGELFF.

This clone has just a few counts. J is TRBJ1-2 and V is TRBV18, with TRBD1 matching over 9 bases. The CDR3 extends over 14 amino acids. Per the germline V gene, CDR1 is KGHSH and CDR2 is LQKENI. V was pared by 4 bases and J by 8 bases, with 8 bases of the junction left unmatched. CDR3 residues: CASSLGTGPEGYTF. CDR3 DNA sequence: TGTGCCAGCTCACTAGGGACAGGGCCGGAGGGCTACACCTTC.

In DNA, the CDR3 is TGCGCCAGCAGCTTTGGGCGAAATCAGCCCCAGCATTTT. Amino acid sequence: CASSFGRNQPQHF. V usage is TRBV5-1 and J usage is TRBJ1-5; D is uncertain. This CDR3 region has 13 residues. Germline-derived CDR1 and CDR2 are SGHRS and YFSETQ. V lost 2 bases to trimming and J lost 4 bases, with 7 bases between them.